This passage covers 3 T cell receptor beta chains from one sample sequenced in a study of blood T cell repertoires in COVID-19. Data came from immunoSEQ multiplex PCR; TCRdb stores just in-frame clones and leaves some out. The sample has roughly 160,000 clones; around 82% are singletons. Sequencing used peripheral blood. These TCRs come from a man between 65 and 85 years old with active or convalescent COVID-19.

This clone was detected a few times. The chain links TRBV7-9 to TRBJ1-2; 7 nucleotides align to TRBD1. The CDR3 is 13 amino acids. V dropped 2 bases and J dropped 4; count of bases not matched to a gene: 1. Germline loops: CDR1 SEHNR, CDR2 FQNEAQ (reference sequence). The CDR3 protein is CASSLWDSYGYTF. In DNA form, the CDR3 reads TGTGCCAGCAGCTTATGGGACAGCTATGGCTACACCTTC.

The genes are TRBV19 and TRBJ1-1; D is perhaps TRBD1 (5 bases). Trimming pared 6 bases from V and 1 base from J, leaving 12 bases between. The germline gives CDR1 LNHDA, CDR2 SQIVND (reference sequence). The CDR3 totals 14 residues. This CDR3 reads CASRSDRKNTEAFF. Written as DNA, the CDR3 is TGTGCCAGTAGGAGTGACAGAAAGAACACTGAAGCTTTCTTT.

On this clone itself: Other DNA sequences in this specimen translate into the identical CDR3. V usage is TRBV7-2 and J usage is TRBJ1-1; D possibly corresponds to TRBD1 (5 bases). This CDR3 has 14 residues. With 4 bases removed from V and 1 base from J, the gap between germline ends came to 10 bases. From germline, CDR1 is SGHTA and CDR2 FQGNSA. This chain's CDR3 is CASSSQGRNTEAFF. The CDR3, as DNA: TGTGCCAGCAGCTCCCAGGGTCGGAACACTGAAGCTTTCTTT.